This T cell receptor beta chain is from a study of cytomegalovirus exposure and HLA in healthy donors. Study findings and constraints: There were some public TCRs occurring in many donors, but most TCR sequences were rare. Cytomegalovirus association was assigned to about 150 TCR beta chains.

The CDR3 has 13 amino acids. Trimming removed 5 bases from V and 2 bases from J, with 12 bases in between. Germline V lookup: CDR1 SQVTM, CDR2 ANQGSEA. Method: immunoSEQ multiplex PCR; TCRdb's copy keeps in-frame clones and lacks some. The sample includes 190,000 or so clones, roughly 84% of them seen just once. In the case of this clone: Its antigen is not identified.

The sequenced sample consisted of PBMCs. V and J are TRBV29-1 and TRBJ1-2; no firm D call. This TCR was recovered from a woman in her twenties or thirties in good health and CMV-seropositive. The CDR3 DNA follows: TGCAGCGTTCTTAATCCCCTCAACTATGGCTACACCTTC. Its protein product is CSVLNPLNYGYTF.